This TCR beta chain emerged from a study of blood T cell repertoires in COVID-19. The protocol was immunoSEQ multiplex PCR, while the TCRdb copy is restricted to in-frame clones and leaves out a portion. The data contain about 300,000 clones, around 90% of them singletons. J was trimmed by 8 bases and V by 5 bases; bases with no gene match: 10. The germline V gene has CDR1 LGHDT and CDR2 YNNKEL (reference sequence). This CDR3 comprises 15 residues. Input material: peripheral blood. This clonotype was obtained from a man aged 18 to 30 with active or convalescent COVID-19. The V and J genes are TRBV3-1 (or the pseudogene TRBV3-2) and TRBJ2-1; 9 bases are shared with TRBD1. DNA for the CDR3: TGTGCCAGCAGCTACCGGGACAGGGCTGGTGATGAGCAGTTCTTC. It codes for CASSYRDRAGDEQFF.